The present T cell receptor beta chain was sequenced within a study of blood T cell repertoires in COVID-19. Trimming pared 4 bases from V and 1 base from J, leaving 14 bases between. Germline values: CDR1 SGHRS, CDR2 YFSETQ. The CDR3 is 16 residues long. Sequencing used immunoSEQ multiplex PCR; TCRdb keeps in-frame clones, though not all of them. This table holds under 200,000 clones, over 70% found once. Individuals drawn from around 25 US areas were roughly 18 to 100 years old. The clonotype was recovered from a woman aged 40-49 years with acute COVID-19. V and J are TRBV5-1 and TRBJ2-2; TRBD1 is a possible D gene (6 bases). The sequenced sample consisted of PBMCs or T cells enriched from blood (not recorded which). The CDR3 protein is CASSTTGTGNTGELFF. The CDR3 DNA sequence: TGCGCCAGCAGCACTACAGGGACGGGGAACACCGGGGAGCTGTTTTTT.